Listed here are 20 T cell receptor beta chains from one sample, sequenced in a study of cytomegalovirus exposure and HLA in healthy donors. The PCR employed 60 Vbeta primers together with 13 Jbeta primers. Libraries were prepared by immunoSEQ multiplex PCR; TCRdb keeps only in-frame clonotypes and omits some of them. The sample lists more than 95,000 clones; approximately 77% were seen once. Material for sequencing was PBMCs. These receptors all come from a man between 50 and 59 years old in good health and CMV-seropositive.

This clone occurred a few times. This chain joins TRBV6-5 and TRBJ2-7; TRBD1 aligns across 9 bases. After removal of 6 bases from V and 4 bases from J, the junction contained 7 bases not matched to a gene. From germline, CDR1 is MNHEY and CDR2 SVGAGI. The CDR3 has 14 residues. DNA of the CDR3: TGTGCCAGCAGGCGACCGGGACAGGGTTACGAGCAGTACTTC. Amino acids: CASRRPGQGYEQYF.

The chain recombines TRBV9 with TRBJ2-5; 8 bases match TRBD1. The CDR3 has 15 amino acids. The V gene's germline CDR1 is SGDLS and CDR2 YYNGEE. V trimming: 4 bases; J trimming: 4 bases; junction bases outside the gene matches: 9. The DNA for the CDR3 is TGTGCCAGCAGCTCCAGAGGGACAGGAGGAGAGACCCAGTACTTC. As protein: CASSSRGTGGETQYF.

The rearrangement joins TRBV29-1 to TRBJ2-2; 7 bases are shared with TRBD1. Germline trimming cut 6 bases from V and 2 bases from J; bases unmatched to any gene: 6. Germline V gene data show CDR1 as SQVTM and CDR2 as ANQGSEA. The CDR3 contains 14 residues. DNA for the CDR3: TGCAGCGTAAAGCAGGGGGTAAACACCGGGGAGCTGTTTTTT. Amino acid sequence: CSVKQGVNTGELFF.

The rearrangement uses TRBV7-2 and TRBJ2-2, with 9 bases that match TRBD1. Germline loops: CDR1 SGHTA, CDR2 FQGNSA. Trimming cost V 5 bases and J 3 bases; bases outside gene matches: 7. The CDR3 is 16 amino acids. CDR3 residues: CASSLGQGEDTGELFF. The CDR3 region has the DNA TGTGCCAGCAGCCTGGGACAGGGAGAAGACACCGGGGAGCTGTTTTTT.

The chain uses TRBV25-1 and TRBJ1-1, with a possible D match to TRBD1 (5 bases). This CDR3 is 15 amino acids long. The germline V gene encodes CDR1 MGHDK and CDR2 SYGVNS. Deletions cut 2 bases from V and 1 base from J, with 11 bases between. The CDR3 protein is CASSEGRQRNTEAFF. The CDR3 bases are TGTGCCAGCAGTGAAGGCAGACAGAGGAACACTGAAGCTTTCTTT.

V is TRBV5-1 and J is TRBJ1-1; D is unresolved. Germline V gives CDR1 SGHRS, CDR2 YFSETQ. V was shortened by 0 bases and J by 1 base, with 7 bases between the two germline ends. The CDR3 spans 14 residues. In DNA form, the CDR3 reads TGCGCCAGCAGCTTGGGGGCGGGGAACACTGAAGCTTTCTTT. Residues: CASSLGAGNTEAFF.

V is TRBV6-5 and J is TRBJ1-1, with D perhaps matching TRBD1 (6 bases). Trimming pared 0 bases from V and 5 bases from J, leaving 13 bases between. Germline CDR1 reads MNHEY; CDR2 reads SVGAGI. This CDR3 is 15 amino acids long. CDR3: CASSYSGPGETEAFF. DNA of the CDR3: TGTGCCAGCAGTTACTCGGGTCCAGGGGAGACTGAAGCTTTCTTT.

V is TRBV11-2 and J is TRBJ2-7; the match to TRBD2 covers 7 bases. The CDR3 extends over 13 amino acids. J gave up 4 bases and V 5 bases, and 5 bases lay outside the gene matches. Germline CDR1 reads SGHAT; CDR2 reads FQNNGV. The CDR3 DNA reads TGTGCCAGCAGCCCCGGGGAGGGATACGAGCAGTACTTC. Residues: CASSPGEGYEQYF. Combining the CDR3 with reference TRBV11-2 and TRBJ2-7 gives the whole variable domain EAGVAQSPRYKIIEKRQSVAFWCNPISGHATLYWYQQILGQGPKLLIQFQNNGVVDDSQLPKDRFSAERLKGVDSTLKIQPAKLEDSAVYLCASSPGEGYEQYFGPGTRLTVT.

V and J are TRBV10-1 and TRBJ1-1; D remains ambiguous. Germline values: CDR1 WNHNN, CDR2 SYGVQD (reference sequence). The CDR3 is 13 amino acids. The V gene lost 1 base and the J gene lost 5 bases, with 8 bases spanning the gap. CDR3 coding DNA: TGCGCCAGCAGTGAGTATCGGGAGACTGAAGCTTTCTTT. Protein product: CASSEYRETEAFF.

This clone has a handful of counts. The chain is built from TRBV11-2 and TRBJ1-5, with TRBD1 matching 10 bases. Germline V gene lookup returns CDR1 SGHAT and CDR2 FQNNGV. This CDR3 has 14 residues. J lost 4 bases, V lost 4 bases, and 1 base had no gene match. The CDR3 DNA reads as TGTGCCAGCAGCTGGGGACAGGGGAATCAGCCCCAGCATTTT. It codes for CASSWGQGNQPQHF.

The chain carries TRBV4-3 and TRBJ2-2, with a possible D match to TRBD1 (6 bases). Trimming took off 0 bases at V and 1 base at J, with 18 bases between the two ends. This CDR3 has 19 amino acids. Germline assignment: CDR1 LGHNA and CDR2 YSLEER. CDR3: CASSQDLTGDRRNTGELFF. The CDR3 nucleotides read TGCGCCAGCAGCCAAGATCTAACCGGAGACAGGCGGAACACCGGGGAGCTGTTTTTT.

This chain connects TRBV10-3 to TRBJ1-4; 8 bases are shared with TRBD1. Trimming at V came to 6 bases and at J to 8 bases, leaving 5 bases not matched to a gene. This CDR3 is built from 13 residues. Per germline, CDR1 ENHRY and CDR2 SYGVKD. CDR3 bases: TGTGCCATCAGGTCAGGACAGGGCGAAAAACTGTTTTTT. Amino acids: CAIRSGQGEKLFF.

Only a few counts were recorded for this clone. The chain employs TRBV5-5 and TRBJ1-1; D is ambiguous. The CDR3 totals 13 residues. Germline V gene lookup returns CDR1 SGHKS and CDR2 YYEKEE (reference sequence). With 2 bases removed from V and 2 bases from J, the gap between germline ends came to 7 bases. The CDR3 nucleotides are TGTGCCAGCAGCTTCAGTCTTAACACTGAAGCTTTCTTT. Translation gives CASSFSLNTEAFF.

V gene TRBV12-5 combines with J gene TRBJ2-7, with 10 bases fitting TRBD2. Germline V gene sequence: CDR1 LGHNT, CDR2 FRNRAP. The CDR3 runs to 18 residues. J lost 2 bases, V lost 5 bases, and 15 bases had no gene match. The CDR3 here is CASGPPGASGSSPYEQYF. The CDR3 nucleotides are TGTGCTAGTGGTCCCCCCGGGGCTAGCGGGAGTTCCCCCTACGAGCAGTACTTC.

The rearrangement joins TRBV14 to TRBJ1-2; D is unresolved. The CDR3 runs 15 residues. CDR1 SGHDN and CDR2 FVKESK come from the germline V gene. The V end was cut by 1 base, the J end by 1 base, with 10 bases between. As DNA, the CDR3 is TGTGCCAGCAGCCAAGGAGTCATCTATAACTATGGCTACACCTTC. Amino acids: CASSQGVIYNYGYTF. Variable domain in full (rest from reference TRBV14 and TRBJ1-2): EAGVTQFPSHSVIEKGQTVTLRCDPISGHDNLYWYRRVMGKEIKFLLHFVKESKQDESGMPNNRFLAERTGGTYSTLKVQPAELEDSGVYFCASSQGVIYNYGYTFGSGTRLTVV.

The chain has TRBV6-7 and TRBJ1-1; TRBD1 aligns across 9 bases. TRBV6-7 is marked as an open reading frame, function uncertain. J lost 3 bases, V lost 3 bases, and 14 bases had no gene match. This CDR3 comprises 18 residues. The CDR3 DNA reads TGTGCCAGCAGTTATCGGGACAGGGTATGGTTGGGGGACACTGAAGCTTTCTTT. This gives the protein CASSYRDRVWLGDTEAFF.

The rearrangement joins TRBV27 to TRBJ2-7, with 8 bases matching TRBD1. V was pared by 4 bases and J by 4 bases, with 6 bases of the junction left unmatched. CDR1 is MNHEY and CDR2 is SMNVEV in the germline V gene (reference sequence). The length of the CDR3 is 14 residues. This chain's CDR3 is CASSSGQGWYEQYF. The CDR3 nucleotides are TGTGCCAGCAGTTCAGGACAGGGATGGTACGAGCAGTACTTC.

The CDR3 spells CASSQAAGKAQETQYF. CDR3 DNA sequence: TGTGCCAGCAGCCAAGCGGCGGGGAAGGCTCAAGAGACCCAGTACTTC. The chain has TRBV4-2 and TRBJ2-5; possible D gene TRBD2, 6 bases. Per germline, CDR1 LGHNA and CDR2 YNFKEQ. Trimming removed 1 base at V and 2 bases at J, with 14 bases between. The CDR3 is made up of 16 amino acids.

The chain links TRBV10-2 to TRBJ2-6, with D unclear. The germline V gene has CDR1 WSHSY and CDR2 SAAADI. The CDR3 is 15 residues long. V was trimmed by 4 bases and J by 0 bases, leaving 7 bases between them. The CDR3 DNA sequence: TGCGCCAGCAGTGCTGAGGACTCTGGGGCCAACGTCCTGACTTTC. This translates into CASSAEDSGANVLTF.

DNA for the CDR3: TGTGCCAGCAGCCGATGGGGGGGATCCTACAATGAGCAGTTCTTC. Protein product: CASSRWGGSYNEQFF. The rearrangement joins TRBV7-9 to TRBJ2-1, with 7 nucleotides matching TRBD2. V lost 5 bases, J lost 1 base, and 5 bases stayed unmatched. The germline gives CDR1 SEHNR, CDR2 FQNEAQ (reference sequence). There are 15 residues in the CDR3.